The source of this T cell receptor beta chain is a study of somatic mutations in cytotoxic T cells in rheumatoid arthritis. There are 15 residues in the CDR3. The germline V and J ends were trimmed by 4 bases and 11 bases, with 24 bases remaining between them. Germline CDR1 reads SGDLS; CDR2 reads YYNGEE. Regarding this clone: Its target is not known.

Original data processing: Patient CD8+ clones bigger than 1% seldom lined up with published virus-specific TCRB sequences. Sequencing was performed with immunoSEQ multiplex PCR; in TCRdb, only in-frame clones are kept and a portion is missing. That table supplies the V and J calls and clone size; D and trimming were determined from the DNA. In the table there are about 17,000 clones, 70% to 80% of which are singletons. Study outcomes and limitations: Levels of CD8+ T-cell clonality in rheumatoid arthritis patients were statistically indistinguishable from those seen in age-matched healthy controls, with no significant difference. Slight TRBV07 underrepresentation in rheumatoid arthritis patients went unadjusted for multiple comparisons. Nobody knew which antigens the expanded CD8+ clones targeted.

The V and J genes are TRBV9 and TRBJ1-1; no clear D. Sequenced sample: CD8+ T cells sorted from blood. This receptor was taken from an adult with rheumatoid arthritis. The CDR3 loop reads CASSSTSGIRVKAFF. The CDR3 DNA is TGTGCCAGCAGCTCGACGTCTGGTATCCGGGTCAAGGCTTTCTTT.